The 9 T cell receptor beta chains listed next were all sequenced from one sample in a study of T-cell reconstitution after alpha-beta-depleted transplantation in children. Preparation of the TCRbeta library was carried out with unique molecular identifiers. TCRdb reprocessed the PCR reads with MiXCR, giving one entry per CDR3 protein. Of around 580,000 distinct CDR3 sequences in the sample, 23% were seen once. Sequenced here: PBMCs, mostly from graft donor cells, sampled 360 days after TCRalphabeta/CD19-depleted stem cell transplant. These receptors all come from a boy less than two years old who had a stem cell transplant for acute myeloid leukemia, so the T cells may come from the graft donor.

This clonotype was picked up one time. CDR3 sequence: CASSPLMGTSGNGETQYF. The CDR3 bases are TGTGCCAGCTCACCACTAATGGGGACTAGCGGGAACGGAGAGACCCAGTACTTC. This sequence joins TRBV18 and TRBJ2-5, with TRBD2 matching over 13 bases. The germline gives CDR1 KGHSH, CDR2 LQKENI. Trimming took 1 base from V and 4 from J; bases not matched to a gene: 9. The CDR3 is 18 residues long.

This chain links TRBV3-1 with TRBJ2-1; no definite D call. There are 13 residues in the CDR3. CDR1 and CDR2 (germline): LGHDT, YNNKEL (reference sequence). V was pared by 3 bases and J by 5 bases, with 8 bases between. The CDR3 nucleotides read TGTGCCAGCAGCCAGGGCAGAAACAATGAGCAGTTCTTC. It yields the protein CASSQGRNNEQFF.

The rearrangement joins TRBV6-5 to TRBJ1-1; perhaps TRBD1 as D (6 bases). CDR1 and CDR2 (germline): MNHEY, SVGAGI. This CDR3 spans 16 amino acids. V was cut by 4 bases and J by 1 base, with 16 bases left in between. In DNA, the CDR3 is TGTGCCAGCAGTTTCACAGGGATGCGTAGGAACACTGAAGCTTTCTTT. It specifies CASSFTGMRRNTEAFF.

Ten or more counts support this clonotype. V and J are TRBV12-3 or TRBV12-4 and TRBJ2-5; a possible D gene is TRBD2 (7 bases). The ends were cut back, 2 bases at V and 5 bases at J, with 15 bases in the middle. This CDR3 region has 15 residues. The CDR3 DNA follows: TGTGCCAGCAGTTTAAGGGGGGGGTCGAGGGAGACCCAGTACTTC. This sequence encodes CASSLRGGSRETQYF.

There are a few counts of this clonotype. The chain combines TRBV12-3 or TRBV12-4 with TRBJ2-5, with 11 bases lining up with TRBD2. The V segment lost 10 bases and the J segment 1 base; nucleotides outside the gene matches: 11. The CDR3 length is 16 residues. CDR3 DNA: TGTGCCACCCACAAGGGTCTAGCGGGGGGCCAAGAGACCCAGTACTTC. It specifies CATHKGLAGGQETQYF.

This clonotype occurred once. This chain connects TRBV4-1 to TRBJ2-2; the D gene is possibly TRBD2 (5 bases). Trimming stripped 4 bases from V and 0 bases from J, with 9 bases between. In germline, CDR1 is MGHRA, CDR2 YSYEKL. CDR3 length: 15 residues. The CDR3 DNA reads as TGCGCCAGCAGCCTGGGAGTTACGAACACCGGGGAGCTGTTTTTT. This sequence encodes CASSLGVTNTGELFF.

This clonotype has a count of ten or more. This chain uses TRBV5-8 with TRBJ2-2; D not certain. The V end was cut by 4 bases, the J end by 3 bases, with 10 bases between. This CDR3 region has 14 residues. Germline-derived CDR1 and CDR2 are SGHTS and YDEGEE. In DNA form, the CDR3 reads TGTGCCAGCAGCCGCCTTACAGACACCGGGGAGCTGTTTTTT. This gives the protein CASSRLTDTGELFF.

The chain is built from TRBV29-1 and TRBJ1-1; D unresolved. CDR3 length: 13 amino acids. Trimming removed 4 bases from V and 0 bases from J, with 9 bases in between. Germline V lookup: CDR1 SQVTM, CDR2 ANQGSEA. The CDR3 protein is CSVVGILNTEAFF. In DNA, the CDR3 is TGCAGCGTTGTTGGGATCTTGAACACTGAAGCTTTCTTT.

This clonotype has ten or more counts. The CDR3, as DNA: TGCAGTGCTAGCCCCGACGGTGAGCAGTTCTTC. It codes for CSASPDGEQFF. The V and J genes are TRBV20-1 and TRBJ2-1; the D is unclear. Germline values: CDR1 DFQATT, CDR2 SNEGSKA (reference sequence). The CDR3 totals 11 residues. The ends were cut back, 3 bases at V and 9 bases at J, with 9 bases in the middle.